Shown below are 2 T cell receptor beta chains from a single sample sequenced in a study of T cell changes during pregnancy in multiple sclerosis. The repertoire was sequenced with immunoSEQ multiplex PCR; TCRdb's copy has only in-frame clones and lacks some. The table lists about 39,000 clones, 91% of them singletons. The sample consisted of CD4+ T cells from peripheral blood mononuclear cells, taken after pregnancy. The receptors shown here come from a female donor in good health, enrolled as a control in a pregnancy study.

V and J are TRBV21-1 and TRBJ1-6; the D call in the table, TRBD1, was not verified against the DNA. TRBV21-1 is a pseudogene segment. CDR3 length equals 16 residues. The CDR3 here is CASSLTGPPYNSPLHF. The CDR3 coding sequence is TGTGCCAGCAGCCTTACAGGGCCCCCCTATAATTCACCCCTCCACTTT.

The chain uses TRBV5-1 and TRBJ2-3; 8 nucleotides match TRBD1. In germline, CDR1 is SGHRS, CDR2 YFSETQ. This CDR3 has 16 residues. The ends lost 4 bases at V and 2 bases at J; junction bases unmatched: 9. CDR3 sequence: CASSQGQEGSTDTQYF. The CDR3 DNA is TGCGCCAGCAGCCAGGGACAGGAGGGGTCCACAGATACGCAGTATTTT.